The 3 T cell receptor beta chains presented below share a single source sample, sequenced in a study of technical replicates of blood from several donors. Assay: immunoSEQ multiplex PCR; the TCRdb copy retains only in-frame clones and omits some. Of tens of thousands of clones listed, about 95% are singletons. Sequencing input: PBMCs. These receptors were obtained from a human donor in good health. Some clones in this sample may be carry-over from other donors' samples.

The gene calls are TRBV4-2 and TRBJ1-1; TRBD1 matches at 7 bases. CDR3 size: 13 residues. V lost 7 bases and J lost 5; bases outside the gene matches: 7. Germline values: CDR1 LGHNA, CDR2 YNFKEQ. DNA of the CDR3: TGTGCCAGCAACCACCCAGGGGGGACTGAAGCTTTCTTT. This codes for CASNHPGGTEAFF.

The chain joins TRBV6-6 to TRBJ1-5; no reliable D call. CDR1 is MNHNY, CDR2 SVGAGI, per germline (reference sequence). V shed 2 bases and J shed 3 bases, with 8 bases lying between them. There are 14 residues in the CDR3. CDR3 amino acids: CASSYLNPNQPQHF. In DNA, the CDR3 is TGTGCCAGCAGTTACCTAAACCCCAATCAGCCCCAGCATTTT.

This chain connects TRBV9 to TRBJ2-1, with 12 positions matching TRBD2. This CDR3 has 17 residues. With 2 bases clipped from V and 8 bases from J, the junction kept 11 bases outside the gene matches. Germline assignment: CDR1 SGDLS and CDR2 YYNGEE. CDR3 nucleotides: TGTGCCAGCAGCGTGTCTAGCGGGGGGGCCTTATCCGATGAGCAGTTCTTC. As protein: CASSVSSGGALSDEQFF.